The clone carrying this T cell receptor (beta chain) has more than one count but fewer than ten. As yet, its antigen is unknown. The source of the sample is a study of T cells in Graves' hyperthyroidism and ophthalmopathy. Study outcomes and limitations: In the blood, most expanded thyroid clonotypes above 0.001 appeared as well.

RNA transcripts provided the source from which TCR beta CDR3 regions were amplified. First-round RT-PCR with HTBI primers amplified the TCR CDR3 region. TCRdb processed the multiplex PCR reads anew with MiXCR; each CDR3 protein has one entry. The data contain some 200,000 distinct CDR3 sequences, 17% of them seen just once; the ten biggest clones take up under 65%. Around 9.8 ml fresh peripheral blood yielded the PBMCs. The CDR3 extends over 16 amino acids. V trimming: 5 bases; J trimming: 4 bases; junction bases outside the gene matches: 7. Germline CDR1 reads LNHDA; CDR2 reads SQIVND (reference sequence).

The rearrangement uses TRBV19 and TRBJ2-3, with TRBD2 identical over 12 bases. The clonotype comes from a man in his forties or fifties with Graves' hyperthyroidism. The source material was blood. CDR3 residues: CASSASGRAAADTQYF. The CDR3 DNA sequence: TGTGCCAGTAGTGCTAGCGGGAGGGCCGCGGCAGATACGCAGTATTTT.